This note documents a single T cell receptor beta chain sequence. Its target antigen remains unknown. No base-level quality is on record; no much larger clone is a single base apart. These data originate in a study of control samples from healthy donors and cancer patients (dated by TCRdb to the early 2020s). CDR3 length: 13 amino acids, cysteine to phenylalanine. Solely the CDR3 DNA is kept, with 39 bases framed from the first base. CDR1 SEHNR and CDR2 FQNEAQ were looked up in the germline V gene (reference sequence). At the junction V is shortened by 1 base and J by 2 bases, with 5 bases in between. The library was made by the immunoSEQ multiplex PCR assay. The table was pulled from immuneACCESS by TCRdb, which kept in-frame rearrangements only. Such tables lose some clones; where checked, under half of the loss comes from unresolved V genes, and the rest has no known cause. This sample has about 90,000 clones in its table, and 90% to 95% of those were observed once. The ten largest clones capture about 1.5% of the sample.

This TCR was recovered from a woman aged 25 to 39 in good health. Here the chain combines TRBV7-9 and TRBJ2-5; no D gene call is confident. Sequencing input: blood. The bases read TGTGCCAGCAGCTTAGGCAGTCAAGAGACCCAGTACTTC. It codes for CASSLGSQETQYF.